These T cell receptor beta chains were read from a single sample in a study of radiotherapy plus CTLA-4 blockade in lung cancer. Produced via immunoSEQ multiplex PCR; TCRdb's table is partial and in-frame only. The data contain approximately 73,000 clones, about nine tenths of them singletons. The sample was peripheral blood, taken from a patient treated with radiotherapy plus ipilimumab. These receptors were collected from a human donor with non-small cell lung cancer that progressed on radiotherapy plus ipilimumab. The conserved cysteine and the conserved F or W are not part of the CDR3 here. The order of the fields is V gene, D gene, J gene, CDR3 protein. A D gene is named only where the DNA matches it firmly.

V: TRBV2
D: TRBD2
J: TRBJ2-1
CDR3: ASSEASGGGREEQF

V: TRBV30
D: TRBD1
J: TRBJ2-7
CDR3: AWSPRYRGTYEQY

V: TRBV6-4
D: TRBD2
J: TRBJ2-1
CDR3: ASSEASGASYNEQF

V: TRBV2
D: -
J: TRBJ2-7
CDR3: ASRGMVSSYEQY

V: TRBV12-5
D: -
J: TRBJ1-5
CDR3: ASGQYNQPQH

V: TRBV30
D: TRBD1
J: TRBJ2-7
CDR3: AWRGTGSLEVY

V: TRBV9
D: -
J: TRBJ2-1
CDR3: ASSQGGPKEQF

V: TRBV10-3
D: -
J: TRBJ1-1
CDR3: AISVGDPGGRLSDEAF

V: TRBV4-1
D: -
J: TRBJ2-7
CDR3: ASSQASRDGTYEQY

V: TRBV4-1
D: TRBD1
J: TRBJ2-1
CDR3: ASSHPDRVDYNEQF

V: TRBV30
D: -
J: TRBJ1-3
CDR3: AWAQRGNTIY

V: TRBV5-8
D: TRBD2
J: TRBJ2-2
CDR3: ASIKRGNTGELF

V: TRBV5-6
D: -
J: TRBJ2-4
CDR3: ASSLGQGGNIQY

V: TRBV11-2
D: -
J: TRBJ2-1
CDR3: ASSLGSAAF

V: TRBV27
D: -
J: TRBJ2-6
CDR3: ASSSSGANVLT

V: TRBV4-1
D: TRBD1
J: TRBJ1-4
CDR3: ASSLLGTGVEKLF

V: TRBV19
D: -
J: TRBJ1-2
CDR3: ATDPSELVGYGYT

V: TRBV5-1
D: -
J: TRBJ2-3
CDR3: ASSLGSGTDTQY

V: TRBV5-1
D: -
J: TRBJ2-3
CDR3: ASMARDTVGYTQY

V: TRBV6-5
D: -
J: TRBJ2-1
CDR3: ASSSRGGEQF

V: TRBV7-9
D: -
J: TRBJ2-2
CDR3: ASSRGWRNTGELF

V: TRBV5-1
D: TRBD1
J: TRBJ2-1
CDR3: ASSDRDSYNEQF

V: TRBV15
D: -
J: TRBJ2-3
CDR3: ATSSVRVLTDTQY

V: TRBV7-9
D: TRBD1
J: TRBJ1-1
CDR3: ASSLGTGFAF

V: TRBV27
D: -
J: TRBJ2-7
CDR3: ASRDGYEQY

V: TRBV9
D: TRBD2
J: TRBJ2-2
CDR3: ASSLPGGSAGELF

V: TRBV7-8
D: -
J: TRBJ1-4
CDR3: ASSPKQGFGEKLF

V: TRBV9
D: -
J: TRBJ1-2
CDR3: ASSPSPSYVSNGYT

V: TRBV28
D: TRBD2
J: TRBJ2-3
CDR3: ASSLWLAGDPTDTQY

V: TRBV28
D: TRBD1
J: TRBJ1-2
CDR3: ASTLQDRPYGYT

V: TRBV27
D: -
J: TRBJ1-5
CDR3: ASSFARNQPQH

V: TRBV6-1
D: TRBD1
J: TRBJ2-1
CDR3: ASSEGDRGRVNEQF

V: TRBV5-1
D: -
J: TRBJ2-3
CDR3: ASSLSAGTDTQY

V: TRBV6-5
D: TRBD1
J: TRBJ2-2
CDR3: ASSPGQGTAGELF

V: TRBV5-6
D: -
J: TRBJ2-5
CDR3: ASSSTEGRETQY